This T cell receptor beta chain was sequenced for a study of blood T cell repertoires in COVID-19. There are 14 residues in the CDR3. Trimming cost V 2 bases and J 3 bases, with 8 bases left between them. Germline lookup yields CDR1 SGHDN and CDR2 FVKESK. Per the study methods: The assay estimated nucleated cells by amplifying reference gene primers. Assay used: immunoSEQ multiplex PCR; TCRdb lists only in-frame clones, some missing. V, J and clone size derive from that table, while D and trimming were established from the DNA sequence. This sample has 150,000 to 200,000 clones, with about 90% found just once.

This TCR came from a woman in her 70s with acute or convalescent COVID-19. Sequencing was performed on peripheral blood. The chain uses TRBV14 and TRBJ2-1, with D possibly being TRBD2 (5 bases). The CDR3, as DNA: TGTGCCAGCAGCCAAATTAGCGTCTACAATGAGCAGTTCTTC. Its protein product is CASSQISVYNEQFF.